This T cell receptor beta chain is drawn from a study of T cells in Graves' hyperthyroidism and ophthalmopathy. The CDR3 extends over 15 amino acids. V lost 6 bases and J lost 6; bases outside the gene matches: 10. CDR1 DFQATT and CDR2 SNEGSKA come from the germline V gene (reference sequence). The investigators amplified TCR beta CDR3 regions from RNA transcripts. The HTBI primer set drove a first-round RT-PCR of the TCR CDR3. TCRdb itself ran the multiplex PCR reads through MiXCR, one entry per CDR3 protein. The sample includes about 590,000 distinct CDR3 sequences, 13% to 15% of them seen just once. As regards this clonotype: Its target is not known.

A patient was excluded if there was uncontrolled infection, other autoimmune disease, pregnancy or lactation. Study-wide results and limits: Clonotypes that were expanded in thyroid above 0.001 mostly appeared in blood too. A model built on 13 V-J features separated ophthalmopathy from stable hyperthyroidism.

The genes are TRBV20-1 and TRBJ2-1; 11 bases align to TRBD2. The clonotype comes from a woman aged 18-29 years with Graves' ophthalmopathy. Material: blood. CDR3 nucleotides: TGCAGTGCCACCCCACTAGCGGGAGATATCAATGAGCAGTTCTTC. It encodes CSATPLAGDINEQFF.